The clone carrying this T cell receptor (beta chain) was counted a few times. The CDR3 sequence is 15 residues long. Trimming removed 1 base from V and 0 bases from J, with 9 bases in between. Germline V CDR1 and CDR2: SGHNT, YENEEA. The sample is drawn from a study of sequential checkpoint blockade in melanoma. Using immunoSEQ multiplex PCR, the repertoire was profiled, and TCRdb retains in-frame clones only, with some absent. The sample includes approximately 6,900 clones, roughly 20% of them seen just once. Treatment meaning: randomized to nivolumab then ipilimumab (arm A) or the reverse (arm B). The sequence was collected from a human donor with melanoma. The sequenced sample was tumor tissue (inferred from file names), obtained from a patient given nivolumab and ipilimumab in sequence. V gene TRBV11-3 combines with J gene TRBJ1-2; D gene ambiguous. The chain's CDR3 is CASSLGLGSNYGYTF. CDR3 bases: TGTGCCAGCAGCTTAGGGCTGGGGTCTAACTATGGCTACACCTTC.